These 31 T cell receptor beta chains originate from one sample sequenced in a study of lymphopenia after photon versus proton radiotherapy. TCRdb's copy holds only in-frame clones and misses some; the assay was immunoSEQ multiplex PCR. The table includes 25,000 to 30,000 clones, more than 90% detected once. Sequences were derived from peripheral blood, sampled from a patient treated with photon-based radiotherapy. The source is a woman between 50 and 59 years old with cholangiocarcinoma.

The gene calls are TRBV30 and TRBJ2-2, with D possibly TRBD1 on 5 matching bases. The CDR3 covers 13 residues. The germline V gene has CDR1 GTSNPN and CDR2 SVGIG (reference sequence). Trimming removed 0 bases from V and 7 bases from J, with 9 bases in between. The CDR3 DNA follows: TGTGCCTGGAGTGTACAGGCAGTCGGGGAGCTGTTTTTT. It codes for CAWSVQAVGELFF.

V and J are TRBV9 and TRBJ1-3; D is uncertain. Trimming took off 0 bases at V and 3 bases at J, with 10 bases between the two ends. The V gene's germline CDR1 is SGDLS and CDR2 YYNGEE. This CDR3 is 15 amino acids long. CDR3 amino acids: CASSVGSDVGNTIYF. The CDR3 bases are TGTGCCAGCAGCGTAGGATCAGATGTTGGAAACACCATATATTTT.

The genes are TRBV7-2 and TRBJ1-1; perhaps TRBD1 as D (5 bases). The germline V gene has CDR1 SGHTA and CDR2 FQGNSA. Trimming removed 3 bases at V and 5 bases at J, with 13 bases between. The CDR3 has 14 residues. The CDR3 spells CASSFGAKGTEAFF. The CDR3 coding sequence is TGTGCCAGCAGCTTCGGGGCGAAGGGTACTGAAGCTTTCTTT.

The J gene is TRBJ1-2, the V gene TRBV29-1; D may be TRBD1 (6 bases). This CDR3 has 13 amino acids. The germline CDR1 and CDR2 sequences are SQVTM and ANQGSEA. The ends were cut back, 5 bases at V and 0 bases at J, with 10 bases in the middle. The CDR3 sequence: CSVPGQTNYGYTF. The CDR3 DNA sequence: TGCAGCGTTCCCGGACAGACTAACTATGGCTACACCTTC.

The chain combines TRBV5-1 with TRBJ1-2; D gene unclear. The CDR3 has 14 residues. From germline, CDR1 is SGHRS and CDR2 YFSETQ. V lost 1 base and J lost 0, with 7 bases in between. CDR3 residues: CASSLYTANYGYTF. CDR3 sequence (DNA): TGCGCCAGCAGCTTGTATACCGCTAACTATGGCTACACCTTC.

The chain joins TRBV4-1 to TRBJ2-2, with D possibly being TRBD2 (6 bases). The CDR3 contains 15 residues. Between the trimmed V and J ends, which lost 0 bases and 4 bases, there was a span of 9 bases. Looked up from germline, CDR1 is MGHRA and CDR2 is YSYEKL. CDR3 sequence (DNA): TGCGCCAGCAGCCAAGATGGCGGGGCCACCGGGGAGCTGTTTTTT. It codes for CASSQDGGATGELFF.

This chain uses TRBV7-8 with TRBJ1-1; D is unclear. Trimming removed 1 base at V and 5 bases at J, with 11 bases between. This CDR3 is built from 14 residues. Germline V gene sequence: CDR1 SGHVS, CDR2 FQNEAQ. CDR3 sequence: CASSLEGARTEAFF. The CDR3 coding sequence is TGTGCCAGCAGCTTAGAGGGTGCTAGGACTGAAGCTTTCTTT.

V is TRBV7-9 and J is TRBJ2-7; D may correspond to TRBD1 or TRBD2 (5 bases each). Trimming shortened V by 4 bases and J by 7 bases, and 8 bases separated the two germline ends. The CDR3 runs to 11 residues. Germline V CDR1 and CDR2: SEHNR, FQNEAQ (reference sequence). Written as DNA, the CDR3 is TGTGCCAGCAGCTGGGACGCGGAGCAGTACTTC. Its translation: CASSWDAEQYF.

The rearrangement uses TRBV10-3 and TRBJ1-2; D is undetermined. There are 16 residues in the CDR3. Germline V CDR1 and CDR2: ENHRY, SYGVKD. V lost 4 bases, J lost 1 base, and 16 bases lay in between. This CDR3 reads CAISGSDTSFNYGYTF. For the CDR3, the DNA is TGTGCCATCAGTGGGAGCGACACCTCGTTTAACTATGGCTACACCTTC.

V usage is TRBV7-9 and J usage is TRBJ2-6; D is perhaps TRBD2 (6 bases). The V end lost 5 bases, the J end lost 0 bases, and 14 bases lay between the germline ends. There are 17 residues in the CDR3. Germline-derived CDR1 and CDR2 are SEHNR and FQNEAQ (reference sequence). The CDR3 spells CASSVERAFSGANVLTF. The CDR3 DNA reads as TGTGCCAGCAGCGTCGAGCGGGCCTTCTCTGGGGCCAACGTCCTGACTTTC. Using reference TRBV7-9 and TRBJ2-6 for the parts outside the CDR3, the full variable domain is DTGVSQNPRHKITKRGQNVTFRCDPISEHNRLYWYRQTLGQGPEFLTYFQNEAQLEKSRLLSDRFSAERPKGSFSTLEIQRTEQGDSAMYLCASSVERAFSGANVLTFGAGSRLTVL.

This chain's CDR3 is CATARDPNRRNEQFF. In DNA, the CDR3 is TGTGCCACCGCCCGGGACCCAAACCGTCGGAATGAGCAGTTCTTC. V is TRBV6-4 and J is TRBJ2-1, with D perhaps matching TRBD1 or TRBD2 (5 bases each). This CDR3 is built from 15 residues. V was trimmed by 10 bases and J by 7 bases, leaving 23 bases between them. In germline, CDR1 is MRHNA, CDR2 SNTAGT.

The rearrangement joins TRBV6-1 to TRBJ1-1; tentative D call: TRBD1 (6 bases). The ends were cut back, 8 bases at V and 0 bases at J, with 10 bases in the middle. There are 13 residues in the CDR3. Germline CDR1 is MNHNS and CDR2 is SASEGT. CDR3 DNA: TGTGCCAGCGGGGACATACTGAACACTGAAGCTTTCTTT. As protein: CASGDILNTEAFF.

The rearrangement joins TRBV19 to TRBJ2-1, with 8 bases fitting TRBD2. Looked up from germline, CDR1 is LNHDA and CDR2 is SQIVND (reference sequence). With 5 bases clipped from V and 9 bases from J, the junction kept 9 bases outside the gene matches. The CDR3 runs 14 residues. This chain's CDR3 is CASSAGLARGEQFF. DNA of the CDR3: TGTGCCAGTAGTGCCGGACTAGCTCGGGGTGAGCAGTTCTTC.

This clone was counted a single time. This chain links TRBV6-5 with TRBJ1-5; TRBD1 might be the D (6 bases). This CDR3 is built from 11 residues. CDR1 MNHEY and CDR2 SVGAGI come from the germline V gene. The CDR3, as DNA: TGTGCGAGTTGGGGTGCAGGGGCCCAGCATTTT. It encodes CASWGAGAQHF.

This rearrangement joins TRBV15 to TRBJ1-1; the D is unclear. The germline CDR1 and CDR2 sequences are LNHNV and YYDKDF (reference sequence). The CDR3 spans 15 residues. The V gene lost 2 bases and the J gene lost 4 bases, with 14 bases spanning the gap. The CDR3 DNA reads as TGTGCCACCAGCAGAAAGCGGGCGGAGGGCACTGAAGCTTTCTTT. This encodes CATSRKRAEGTEAFF.

The chain is built from TRBV7-6 and TRBJ2-7, with a tentative D call TRBD2 (5 bases). Deletions cut 5 bases from V and 5 bases from J, with 19 bases between. Germline lookup yields CDR1 SGHVS and CDR2 FNYEAQ. The CDR3 runs to 15 residues. The CDR3 here is CASSRSAGPRNEQYF. The CDR3 DNA reads TGTGCCAGCAGCCGCTCGGCGGGCCCCCGAAACGAGCAGTACTTC. Supplemented by reference TRBV7-6 and TRBJ2-7, the full variable domain reads GAGVSQSPRYKVTKRGQDVALRCDPISGHVSLYWYRQALGQGPEFLTYFNYEAQQDKSGLPNDRFSAERPEGSISTLTIQRTEQRDSAMYRCASSRSAGPRNEQYFGPGTRLTVT.

The V gene is TRBV4-3, the J gene TRBJ1-6; possible D gene TRBD1, 6 bases. The CDR3 is made up of 15 amino acids. Trimming cost V 4 bases and J 7 bases, with 14 bases left between them. CDR1 is LGHNA, CDR2 YSLEER, per germline. CDR3 protein: CASSRQQGENSPLHF. DNA for the CDR3: TGCGCCAGCAGCCGCCAACAGGGAGAGAATTCACCCCTCCACTTT.

The chain employs TRBV7-2 and TRBJ2-2; D remains unclear. There are 13 residues in the CDR3. Germline CDR1 SGHTA, CDR2 FQGNSA. The V end lost 1 base, the J end lost 6 bases, and 6 bases lay between the germline ends. The CDR3 here is CASSLVAAGELFF. CDR3 nucleotide sequence: TGTGCCAGCAGCTTAGTTGCTGCCGGGGAGCTGTTTTTT.

This clone was counted once. The chain uses TRBV19 and TRBJ2-1, with 7 bases fitting TRBD1. Germline V gene data show CDR1 as LNHDA and CDR2 as SQIVND (reference sequence). Unmatched junction bases numbered 6, after V lost 2 bases and J lost 5 bases. The CDR3 loop spans 15 amino acids. Written as DNA, the CDR3 is TGTGCCAGTAGTATAAAGACAGGGAGCCACAATGAGCAGTTCTTC. As protein: CASSIKTGSHNEQFF.

The V and J genes are TRBV11-2 and TRBJ2-1, with TRBD2 matching 7 bases. Germline V gives CDR1 SGHAT, CDR2 FQNNGV. J lost 9 bases, V lost 3 bases, and 2 bases had no gene match. This CDR3 spans 12 amino acids. The CDR3 spells CASSLWGGEQFF. The CDR3 DNA sequence: TGTGCCAGCAGCTTGTGGGGGGGTGAGCAGTTCTTC.

This chain joins TRBV28 and TRBJ1-5; unclear D gene. V lost 6 bases and J lost 9, with 21 bases in between. CDR3 length equals 15 residues. Germline V gene data show CDR1 as MDHEN and CDR2 as SYDVKM. Here the CDR3 reads CASRGEGRPFGPQHF. CDR3 nucleotides: TGTGCCAGCAGAGGTGAGGGTCGACCCTTTGGGCCCCAGCATTTT.

This clone has only one observation. The V gene is TRBV20-1, the J gene TRBJ1-3, with D hard to call. V was clipped by 5 bases and J by 4 bases, with 3 bases between them. The CDR3 runs to 10 residues. Germline loops: CDR1 DFQATT, CDR2 SNEGSKA (reference sequence). The CDR3: CSALGNTIYF. The CDR3 coding sequence is TGCAGTGCTCTGGGAAACACCATATATTTT.

The V and J genes are TRBV30 and TRBJ2-5; D not certain. Looked up from germline, CDR1 is GTSNPN and CDR2 is SVGIG (reference sequence). The CDR3 contains 10 residues. Trimming took off 5 bases at V and 1 base at J, with 2 bases between the two ends. The CDR3 DNA is TGTGCCTGGGGCCAAGAGACCCAGTACTTC. Translation gives CAWGQETQYF.

This clone was counted a single time. V and J are TRBV5-6 and TRBJ1-2, with TRBD1 matching 7 bases. Germline loops: CDR1 SGHDT, CDR2 YYEEEE. Germline trimming cut 4 bases from V and 4 bases from J; bases unmatched to any gene: 10. The CDR3 length is 15 residues. CDR3 amino acids: CASSTGTEPLYGYTF. The CDR3, as DNA: TGTGCCAGCAGCACGGGGACAGAGCCCCTCTATGGCTACACCTTC.

The CDR3 DNA follows: TGTGCCTGGAGTGTACTTAAGGGTGGGGGAGGCTACACCTTC. Its protein is CAWSVLKGGGGYTF. The chain has TRBV30 and TRBJ1-2, with D possibly matching TRBD1 (5 bases). The CDR3 is 14 amino acids. Germline CDR1 GTSNPN, CDR2 SVGIG (reference sequence). Trimming cost V 0 bases and J 8 bases, with 16 bases left between them.

The rearrangement uses TRBV7-2 and TRBJ1-2; TRBD1 matches 9 bases. The CDR3 is 16 amino acids. The V gene end was trimmed by 5 bases and the J gene end by 4 bases; junction bases not matched to a gene: 11. The germline gives CDR1 SGHTA, CDR2 FQGNSA. CDR3: CASSPGGTGTIYGYTF. Here the CDR3 DNA reads TGTGCCAGCAGCCCGGGGGGGACAGGGACCATCTATGGCTACACCTTC.

This clone has just one count. The chain links TRBV18 to TRBJ1-5; 7 nucleotides align to TRBD1. Germline V gene data show CDR1 as KGHSH and CDR2 as LQKENI. CDR3 length: 15 amino acids. Germline trimming cut 6 bases from V and 5 bases from J; bases unmatched to any gene: 10. The CDR3 loop is CASSLTGWGDQPQHF. The CDR3 DNA reads TGTGCCAGCTCCCTGACAGGGTGGGGGGATCAGCCCCAGCATTTT.

The chain is built from TRBV5-1 and TRBJ1-1; D remains ambiguous. Germline V lookup: CDR1 SGHRS, CDR2 YFSETQ. Trimming removed 4 bases from V and 7 bases from J, with 17 bases in between. The CDR3 loop spans 14 amino acids. CDR3 amino acids: CASSTRGQPNEAFF. CDR3 DNA: TGCGCCAGCAGCACGAGAGGGCAACCGAATGAAGCTTTCTTT.

This rearrangement joins TRBV19 to TRBJ1-1; 8 nucleotides align to TRBD1. Germline-derived CDR1 and CDR2 are LNHDA and SQIVND (reference sequence). The V gene end was trimmed by 6 bases and the J gene end by 2 bases; junction bases not matched to a gene: 11. The CDR3 has 16 amino acids. CDR3 residues: CASSPRGQVGNTEAFF. CDR3 in DNA: TGTGCCAGTAGCCCCAGGGGGCAGGTGGGAAACACTGAAGCTTTCTTT.

The chain employs TRBV28 and TRBJ2-3, with 10 bases that match TRBD1. Per germline, CDR1 MDHEN and CDR2 SYDVKM. J gave up 5 bases and V 7 bases, and 9 bases lay outside the gene matches. The CDR3 loop spans 15 amino acids. The CDR3, as DNA: TGTGCCAGCACCACGCCGGGACAGGGGATAGATACGCAGTATTTT. This gives the protein CASTTPGQGIDTQYF.

The CDR3 sequence is CASSSHKDRSYNEQFF. The CDR3 nucleotides read TGTGCCAGCAGCTCCCATAAAGATAGGTCCTACAATGAGCAGTTCTTC. This sequence joins TRBV9 and TRBJ2-1; D gene uncertain. The ends were cut back, 4 bases at V and 1 base at J, with 15 bases in the middle. The CDR3 consists of 16 residues. Germline assignment: CDR1 SGDLS and CDR2 YYNGEE.